The present T cell receptor (beta chain) was sequenced within a study of tumor-infiltrating lymphocytes in primary liver carcinoma. Study-level points and caveats: Bulk, unsorted sampling meant CD4+ and CD8+ repertoires went uncompared.

V shed 11 bases and J shed 4 bases, with 12 bases lying between them. The CDR3 is made up of 13 amino acids. Comments on this clonotype: Its antigen is not known. This clone may be a read error of a much larger clone one base away.

From about 0.45 ug total RNA, TCR beta cDNA was generated with a primer in the constant region. Slightly modified ARM-PCR served as the procedure for the TCR beta libraries. These libraries came from three rounds of nested multiplex PCR. Both of the initial two PCR rounds ran for about 11 cycles and employed TRBV1-TRBV30 forward primers alongside a C-beta reverse primer. MiXCR, applied by TCRdb to the multiplex PCR reads, yields one record per CDR3 protein. Of 250,000 to 400,000 distinct CDR3 sequences detected, less than 75% appear once; the ten largest clones hold roughly 10%. The researchers obtained blood RNA from unsorted whole blood and also extracted germline DNA. Infection with HBV was chronic in patients; they were treatment-naive.

The chain has TRBV12-3 or TRBV12-4 and TRBJ1-6; the D is unclear. The sample was peripheral blood. The clonotype comes from a middle-aged man with primary liver carcinoma and hepatitis B virus infection. The CDR3 spells CAARQEYNSPLHF. The CDR3 coding sequence is TGTGCCGCGCGGCAGGAGTATAATTCACCCCTCCACTTT.